The 17 T cell receptor beta chains given below trace back to one sample, sequenced in a study of shared clonotypes between healthy human individuals. Some clones are missing from TCRdb's copy, which holds only in-frame ones; the method was immunoSEQ multiplex PCR. The sample yields 2 million to 2.5 million clones, about 93% seen once. Positive CCR7 selection of CD45RO-negative cells yielded the naive CD8 cells, and terminally differentiated effector memory CD45RA+ cells were excluded. The sequencing sample was made of naive CD8+ T cells from PBMCs. The receptors were sampled from a young man in good health. Some clones in this sample may be carry-over from other donors' samples.

V gene TRBV5-1 combines with J gene TRBJ2-4; D is possibly TRBD1 or TRBD2 (5 bases each). There are 11 residues in the CDR3. CDR1 and CDR2 from the germline V gene are SGHRS and YFSETQ. The V and J ends lost 7 bases and 8 bases respectively, with 10 bases between them. CDR3 protein: CASRGRDIQYF. CDR3 DNA: TGCGCCAGCCGGGGACGGGACATTCAGTACTTC.

V is TRBV6-5 and J is TRBJ2-1; D is perhaps TRBD1 or TRBD2 (5 bases each). The length of the CDR3 is 13 residues. Germline V lookup: CDR1 MNHEY, CDR2 SVGAGI. The V end was cut by 5 bases, the J end by 4 bases, with 9 bases between. The CDR3 sequence: CASSPGRYNEQFF. In DNA, the CDR3 is TGTGCCAGCAGTCCGGGACGGTACAATGAGCAGTTCTTC.

The J gene is TRBJ2-5, the V gene TRBV21-1; the D call TRBD2 from the table was never checked on the DNA. TRBV21-1 is a listed pseudogene. This CDR3 has 13 residues. CDR3 sequence: CASRDESRETQYF. The CDR3 DNA sequence: TGTGCCAGCCGTGATGAGAGCCGGGAGACCCAGTACTTC.

The V and J genes are TRBV9 and TRBJ2-1; a possible D gene is TRBD1 (6 bases). Trimming cost V 4 bases and J 0 bases, with 11 bases left between them. Germline V CDR1 and CDR2: SGDLS, YYNGEE. The CDR3 consists of 15 residues. Here the CDR3 reads CASSTSRGSYNEQFF. The CDR3 bases are TGTGCCAGCAGCACAAGCAGGGGCTCCTACAATGAGCAGTTCTTC.

Remarks on this clone: Other DNA sequences in this sample translate to the same CDR3. This chain connects TRBV5-4 to TRBJ2-7, with D possibly matching TRBD2 (5 bases). Germline lookup yields CDR1 SGHNT and CDR2 YYREEE (reference sequence). This CDR3 has 13 residues. V lost 4 bases and J lost 1, with 9 bases in between. CDR3 DNA: TGTGCCAGCAGCCGAAGCGGATCCTACGAGCAGTACTTC. This gives the protein CASSRSGSYEQYF.

This CDR3 is CASSSMGGGVWYGYTF. The CDR3 nucleotides are TGTGCCAGCAGTTCAATGGGGGGAGGGGTCTGGTATGGCTACACCTTC. This rearrangement joins TRBV28 to TRBJ1-2; TRBD1 is a possible D gene (5 bases). The CDR3 contains 16 residues. Germline V gene lookup returns CDR1 MDHEN and CDR2 SYDVKM. V was clipped by 4 bases and J by 5 bases, with 20 bases between them.

V usage is TRBV2 and J usage is TRBJ2-1; D tentatively fits TRBD1 or TRBD2 (5 bases each). The CDR3 covers 15 residues. V was pared by 6 bases and J by 0 bases, with 12 bases between. Germline V gene lookup returns CDR1 SNHLY and CDR2 FYNNEI. CDR3 sequence: CASRGPSSSYNEQFF. CDR3 nucleotides: TGTGCCAGCAGGGGACCTTCAAGCTCCTACAATGAGCAGTTCTTC.

The chain has TRBV5-1 and TRBJ1-2, with TRBD1 matching over 8 bases. This CDR3 is 15 amino acids long. The germline gives CDR1 SGHRS, CDR2 YFSETQ. V shed 2 bases and J 3 bases; nucleotides not matched to a gene: 6. CDR3: CASSFREQGDYGYTF. The CDR3 DNA is TGCGCCAGCAGCTTCCGGGAACAGGGGGACTATGGCTACACCTTC.

In this sample, this clone turned up once. This same CDR3 is encoded by further DNA sequences in the sample. This chain connects TRBV15 to TRBJ2-3; 10 bases fit TRBD2. CDR3 length: 15 amino acids. Germline CDR1 is LNHNV and CDR2 is YYDKDF (reference sequence). Trimming took 9 bases from V and 0 from J; bases not matched to a gene: 6. The CDR3: CATSRTSGSTDTQYF. Written as DNA, the CDR3 is TGTGCCACTTCGCGGACTAGCGGCAGCACAGATACGCAGTATTTT.

This chain connects TRBV27 to TRBJ1-3; D not resolved. The germline V gene encodes CDR1 MNHEY and CDR2 SMNVEV (reference sequence). Deletions cut 4 bases from V and 2 bases from J, with 12 bases between. The CDR3 is made up of 15 amino acids. The CDR3 region has the DNA TGTGCCAGCAGTTCAAACGGGAGGCCTGGAAACACCATATATTTT. Its protein is CASSSNGRPGNTIYF.

This clone was observed a single time. J is TRBJ1-1 and V is TRBV5-4; 7 nucleotides align to TRBD1. In germline, CDR1 is SGHNT, CDR2 YYREEE (reference sequence). With V trimmed by 2 bases and J by 4 bases, 2 bases remained unmatched. CDR3 length: 13 residues. The chain's CDR3 is CASSFRQGTEAFF. The DNA of the CDR3 is TGTGCCAGCAGCTTCCGACAGGGCACTGAAGCTTTCTTT.

The chain couples TRBV27 to TRBJ2-7; TRBD1 matches 9 bases. The CDR3 length is 16 residues. Unmatched junction bases numbered 11, after V lost 4 bases and J lost 4 bases. Germline V CDR1 and CDR2: MNHEY, SMNVEV (reference sequence). CDR3 sequence (DNA): TGTGCCAGCAGTTCAGTAGTTCCGGGACAGGGATACGAGCAGTACTTC. It is translated as CASSSVVPGQGYEQYF.

The gene calls are TRBV6-5 and TRBJ2-1; 11 bases line up with TRBD2. The CDR3 runs 16 residues. From germline, CDR1 is MNHEY and CDR2 SVGAGI. With V trimmed by 0 bases and J by 8 bases, 6 bases remained unmatched. CDR3 in amino acids: CASSYSSSGRNDEQFF. The CDR3 nucleotides are TGTGCCAGCAGTTACTCGTCTAGCGGGAGGAACGATGAGCAGTTCTTC.

V is TRBV2 and J is TRBJ1-1; D might be TRBD1 (6 bases). CDR3 length equals 13 residues. V was pared by 8 bases and J by 3 bases, with 13 bases between. Germline V gives CDR1 SNHLY, CDR2 FYNNEI. DNA for the CDR3: TGTGCCAGCGGTGGGTCAGGGGACACTGAAGCTTTCTTT. Protein sequence: CASGGSGDTEAFF.

A note on this clone: This sample also contains other DNA sequences that code for the same CDR3. The genes are TRBV13 and TRBJ2-7; 9 bases agree with TRBD1. The CDR3 loop spans 13 amino acids. The J segment lost 3 bases and the V segment lost 3 bases, leaving 0 bases of the junction unmatched. Germline V lookup: CDR1 PRHDT, CDR2 FYEKMQ (reference sequence). CDR3: CASSLDRGYEQYF. CDR3 DNA: TGTGCCAGCAGCTTGGACAGGGGCTACGAGCAGTACTTC.

The rearrangement uses TRBV4-1 and TRBJ2-5, with D possibly TRBD2 on 5 matching bases. Germline lookup yields CDR1 MGHRA and CDR2 YSYEKL. Trimming removed 0 bases from V and 7 bases from J, with 15 bases in between. There are 15 residues in the CDR3. Written as DNA, the CDR3 is TGCGCCAGCAGCCAAGATCCAGGATTTGAGGGGACCCAGTACTTC. This translates into CASSQDPGFEGTQYF.

The rearrangement joins TRBV21-1 to TRBJ2-2; the table names TRBD1, a call not compared with the DNA. TRBV21-1 corresponds to a pseudogene. CDR3 length: 17 residues. CDR3 DNA sequence: TGTGCCAGCAGCAAAGTAGTCGGGACAAGGAACACCGGGGAGCTGTTTTTT. Residues: CASSKVVGTRNTGELFF.